The rows below give T cell receptor beta chains drawn from one sample of a study of CD4 T cells in relation to SARS-CoV-2 and coronaviruses. The antigens these receptors bind are not known. Clones were sequenced by immunoSEQ multiplex PCR, and TCRdb holds only the in-frame ones, with some missing. Here the sample spans around 24,000 clones, about four fifths being singletons. Sequencing was performed on CD4+ T cells from PBMCs, cultured in vitro. The receptor set was obtained from a human donor in good health. Each CDR3 is given with its conserved first and last residue. A D gene is named only where the DNA matches it firmly. Expanded clones get a size class; other rows say once, few or many, or leave the size out.

TRBV7-6	-	few	TRBJ1-4	TGTGCCAGCAGCTTATTTATGGGGGGGCTGGGTAATGAAAAACTGTTTTTT	CASSLFMGGLGNEKLFF
TRBV10-2	-	-	TRBJ2-7	TGCGCCAGCAGTGGGACTCCTCGGACGTACGAGCAGTACTTC	CASSGTPRTYEQYF
TRBV6-2/TRBV6-3	-	-	TRBJ1-6	TGTGCCAGCAGTTACGTCCAGATCTATAATTCACCCCTCCACTTT	CASSYVQIYNSPLHF
TRBV2	-	once	TRBJ2-5	TGTGCCAGCCGAAAGTCCCAAGAGACCCAGTACTTC	CASRKSQETQYF
TRBV5-5	-	once	TRBJ2-5	TGTGCCAGCAGCACCCTTACTAGCCGGGAGACCCAGTACTTC	CASSTLTSRETQYF
TRBV10-2	TRBD1	-	TRBJ1-5	TGCGCCAGCAAGGACAGGGGAGGTTTGGCACCCCAGCATTTT	CASKDRGGLAPQHF
TRBV3-1/TRBV3-2	-	-	TRBJ2-3	TGTGCCAGCAGCCAAGGAGGCGGGATGGATACGCAGTATTTT	CASSQGGGMDTQYF
TRBV19	-	large	TRBJ2-3	TGTGCCAGCGCTGAGGCGCCAAGCACAGATACGCAGTATTTT	CASAEAPSTDTQYF
TRBV6-2/TRBV6-3	-	-	TRBJ2-1	TGTGCCAGCAGTTTCTGGGAATCGGGAGAGCAGTTCTTC	CASSFWESGEQFF
TRBV2	-	-	TRBJ1-6	TGTGCCAGCAGTGTAGGTCGCTGGCAGACCTATAATTCACCCCTCCACTTT	CASSVGRWQTYNSPLHF
TRBV28	TRBD2	-	TRBJ2-3	TGTGCCAGCAATTTAGCGGGCAGGTCGGGGGCAGATACGCAGTATTTT	CASNLAGRSGADTQYF
TRBV4-3	TRBD2	-	TRBJ2-1	TGCGCCAGCAGCCAGTTTAGCGGGGGCTCCTACAATGAGCAGTTCTTC	CASSQFSGGSYNEQFF
TRBV19	TRBD1	-	TRBJ1-1	TGTGCCAGTAGCCAGGGGGGTACTGAAGCTTTCTTT	CASSQGGTEAFF
TRBV16	-	few	TRBJ2-6	TGTGCCAGCAGCCAATCGATCCCGGGGTCTGGGGCCAACGTCCTGACTTTC	CASSQSIPGSGANVLTF
TRBV5-1	-	-	TRBJ2-5	TGCGCCAGCAGCTTGGGCAGGGGACCACTTGATCAAGAGACCCAGTACTTC	CASSLGRGPLDQETQYF
TRBV29-1	-	-	TRBJ2-3	TGCAGCGTCGTACAGGGAGCAGCAGATACGCAGTATTTT	CSVVQGAADTQYF
TRBV4-1	-	-	TRBJ2-4	TGCGCCAGCAGCCAACCCTCGAGGGGGGGCGGAAACATTCAGTACTTC	CASSQPSRGGGNIQYF
TRBV4-3	TRBD1	few	TRBJ2-7	TGCGCCAGCAGCCAAGATGCGGGACAGGGTTACGAGCAGTACTTC	CASSQDAGQGYEQYF
TRBV20-1	-	-	TRBJ1-1	TGCAGTGCTAGGATGAACACTGAAGCTTTCTTT	CSARMNTEAFF
TRBV5-1	TRBD1	-	TRBJ2-5	TGCGCCAGCAGCTCGGGGACAGGGGAGGAGACCCAGTACTTC	CASSSGTGEETQYF
TRBV6-6	-	few	TRBJ1-1	TGTGCCAGCAGTGTCCGGGACGGATTCTTGGCTTTCTTT	CASSVRDGFLAFF
TRBV7-2	-	-	TRBJ2-3	TGTGCCAGCAGCTCCCGTAGGATGGGCGGGAGCACAGATACGCAGTATTTT	CASSSRRMGGSTDTQYF
TRBV29-1	-	once	TRBJ1-1	TGCAGCGTCCGCGGAGGGCAGGGCCATGAAGCTTTCTTT	CSVRGGQGHEAFF
TRBV7-3	TRBD2	-	TRBJ2-1	TGTGCCAGCAGCTTTGACGGGACTAGCGTCTACGAGCAGTTCTTC	CASSFDGTSVYEQFF
TRBV11-2	-	few	TRBJ2-1	TGTGCCAGCAGCTTAGGTTCCGCGGTCAATGAGCAGTTCTTC	CASSLGSAVNEQFF
TRBV29-1	-	-	TRBJ1-5	TGCAGCGTGAGGGACGGGGGTAGCAATCAGCCCCAGCATTTT	CSVRDGGSNQPQHF
TRBV3-1/TRBV3-2	-	few	TRBJ1-2	TGTGCCAGCAGCCATCCGACAGCTCCGAGTTTGGGCTACACCTTC	CASSHPTAPSLGYTF
TRBV28	-	-	TRBJ2-3	TGTGCCAGCACCCCCTCGAGTGCAGGGGTCACAGATACGCAGTATTTT	CASTPSSAGVTDTQYF
TRBV29-1	-	-	TRBJ1-1	TGCAGCGGGCTCGAGGCAGTCAACACTGAAGCTTTCTTT	CSGLEAVNTEAFF
TRBV20-1	-	-	TRBJ2-5	TGCAGTGCTCTCCTCAAGGAGACCCAGTACTTC	CSALLKETQYF
TRBV7-2	-	-	TRBJ2-3	TGTGCCAGCAGCTTAGACACAGATACGCAGTATTTT	CASSLDTDTQYF
TRBV5-1	TRBD1	-	TRBJ2-5	TGCGCCAGCAGCTCCGGACAGGGGCGGGAGACCCAGTACTTC	CASSSGQGRETQYF
TRBV9	-	-	TRBJ2-3	TGTGCCAGCAGCGTCGATCCCGCCCCCACAGATACGCAGTATTTT	CASSVDPAPTDTQYF
TRBV10-3	-	once	TRBJ1-2	TGTGCCATTCCGGACGGGGCTAACTATGGCTACACCTTC	CAIPDGANYGYTF
TRBV11-2	-	-	TRBJ2-3	TGTGCCAGCAGCTTAGGGGGTGGGCGCACAGATACGCAGTATTTT	CASSLGGGRTDTQYF
TRBV10-3	-	-	TRBJ2-5	TGTGCCATCAGTGTCGGAGGTGCCCAAGAGACCCAGTACTTC	CAISVGGAQETQYF
TRBV2	TRBD1	few	TRBJ2-2	TGTGCCAGCAGTATACAGGGGACCGGGGAGCTGTTTTTT	CASSIQGTGELFF
TRBV3-1/TRBV3-2	-	-	TRBJ2-1	TGTGCCAGCAGCCCCCGCAGGGCAAGGAATGAGCAGTTCTTC	CASSPRRARNEQFF
TRBV3-1/TRBV3-2	TRBD2	-	TRBJ2-5	TGTGCCAGCAGCCAAGGGGACTATGGGGAGACCCAGTACTTC	CASSQGDYGETQYF
TRBV12-5	-	once	TRBJ2-5	TGTGCTAGTGGGGCAGGGGCAGTCCAAGAGACCCAGTACTTC	CASGAGAVQETQYF
TRBV5-1	-	-	TRBJ2-3	TGCGCCAGCAGCAGGGAGGCAGATACGCAGTATTTT	CASSREADTQYF
TRBV30	-	few	TRBJ1-4	TGTGCCTGGAGTGTACAGGAAAAACTGTTTTTT	CAWSVQEKLFF
TRBV6-2/TRBV6-3	-	-	TRBJ1-1	TGTGCCAGCAGTTCAGCGACTCGGGGATTGAACACTGAAGCTTTCTTT	CASSSATRGLNTEAFF
TRBV11-2	-	-	TRBJ2-5	TGTGCCAGCAGCTTAGTGGGGGGAGAGACCCAGTACTTC	CASSLVGGETQYF
TRBV5-4	-	-	TRBJ2-1	TGTGCCAGCAGCGGGGCCCCAGGCGGAACACTTACCTACAATGAGCAGTTCTTC	CASSGAPGGTLTYNEQFF
TRBV6-5	TRBD2	-	TRBJ2-1	TGTGCCAGCAGTTACCCGGGGGGGTCCAAGCAGTTCTTC	CASSYPGGSKQFF
TRBV10-3	-	-	TRBJ2-1	TGTGCCATCAGACCGACAGGCGAGGTCTACAATGAGCAGTTCTTC	CAIRPTGEVYNEQFF
TRBV18	-	once	TRBJ1-4	TGTGCCAGCTCACCACCATCTTCAGAGGATGAAAAACTGTTTTTT	CASSPPSSEDEKLFF
TRBV10-1	-	-	TRBJ2-4	TGCGCCAGCAGTGAGTCGACGGCGCTAGGGGCCAAAAACATTCAGTACTTC	CASSESTALGAKNIQYF
TRBV7-2	-	-	TRBJ1-5	TGTGCCAGCAGCTCAAAGACGGGGGGCTATAGCAATCAGCCCCAGCATTTT	CASSSKTGGYSNQPQHF
TRBV3-1/TRBV3-2	-	-	TRBJ2-7	TGTGCCAGCAGCCAAAGTTGGCTAGCTTCCCCTAATTACGAGCAGTACTTC	CASSQSWLASPNYEQYF
TRBV2	TRBD1	few	TRBJ2-7	TGTGCCAGCATTCCGGGACAGGGCCACGGGCAGTACTTC	CASIPGQGHGQYF
TRBV11-2	-	-	TRBJ2-5	TGTGCCAGCAGCGCGGTTGGGGGCTACCAAGAGACCCAGTACTTC	CASSAVGGYQETQYF
TRBV18	-	-	TRBJ2-1	TGTGCCAGCTCACAACAGGGAGCCAATGAGCAGTTCTTC	CASSQQGANEQFF
TRBV7-2	TRBD1	once	TRBJ1-3	TGTGCCAGCAGCTTATCAGGGGGCTCTGGAAACACCATATATTTT	CASSLSGGSGNTIYF